Below are 29 T cell receptor beta chains sequenced from a single sample in a study of T cells in Graves' hyperthyroidism and ophthalmopathy. Researchers took RNA transcripts and amplified the TCR beta CDR3 regions from them. The TCR CDR3 first-round RT-PCR relied on the HTBI primer set. TCRdb re-called the multiplex PCR reads through MiXCR, storing one row per CDR3 protein. The sample records about 150,000 distinct CDR3 sequences, about 20% being singletons. Sequencing used blood. These receptors were obtained from a woman between 45 and 65 years old with Graves' hyperthyroidism that later progressed to Graves' ophthalmopathy.

The chain uses TRBV5-4 and TRBJ2-1, with D perhaps TRBD2 (6 bases). The CDR3 length is 17 residues. From germline, CDR1 is SGHNT and CDR2 YYREEE (reference sequence). V was cut by 0 bases and J by 3 bases, with 16 bases left in between. CDR3 bases: TGTGCCAGCAGCTTGGCCCTGCGGGGTGGGGGCTACAATGAGCAGTTCTTC. This encodes CASSLALRGGGYNEQFF.

This clonotype came up many times. The rearrangement links TRBV20-1 to TRBJ2-3, with D possibly TRBD2 on 6 matching bases. CDR1 is DFQATT and CDR2 is SNEGSKA in the germline V gene (reference sequence). The CDR3 loop spans 12 amino acids. CDR3 DNA sequence: TGCTCCACCGGGGGACGTCCAGGTACGCAGTATTTT. It translates to CSTGGRPGTQYF.

This clonotype was counted only a few times. The chain links TRBV20-1 to TRBJ1-2; 9 nucleotides match TRBD1. Unmatched junction bases numbered 6, after V lost 5 bases and J lost 2 bases. The germline gives CDR1 DFQATT, CDR2 SNEGSKA (reference sequence). The CDR3 has 14 residues. In nucleotides, the CDR3 is TGCAGTGCTGACTACAGGGGGCGCAACTATGGCTACACCTTC. It encodes CSADYRGRNYGYTF.

This clonotype was counted many times. The chain links TRBV7-8 to TRBJ2-1; TRBD2 matches 7 bases. With V trimmed by 1 base and J by 6 bases, 3 bases remained unmatched. The CDR3 is made up of 14 amino acids. Germline values: CDR1 SGHVS, CDR2 FQNEAQ. The CDR3 protein is CASSLVAGVNEQFF. In DNA, the CDR3 is TGTGCCAGCAGCTTAGTGGCGGGGGTCAATGAGCAGTTCTTC.

In regard to this clonotype: Since a much larger clone is just one base distant, this may be a read error. V is TRBV27 and J is TRBJ1-2; TRBD1 might be the D (5 bases). This CDR3 contains 14 residues. Germline assignment: CDR1 MNHEY and CDR2 SMNVEV (reference sequence). The CDR3 DNA follows: TGTGCCATCAGTTCCGGGGCCAGTCACTATGGCTACACCTTC. Amino acid sequence: CAISSGASHYGYTF.

This clonotype was seen more than once but under ten times. The chain carries TRBV6-2 or TRBV6-3 and TRBJ1-2; D possibly corresponds to TRBD1 (5 bases). Germline V gene lookup returns CDR1 MNHEY and CDR2 SVGEGT. Trimming removed 1 base at V and 4 bases at J, with 10 bases between. The CDR3 loop spans 14 amino acids. CDR3 DNA: TGTGCCAGCAGTTACTATGGGAGGGGCTATGGCTACACCTTC. Its translation is CASSYYGRGYGYTF.

In this sample, this clonotype turned up a few times. The chain employs TRBV3-1 and TRBJ2-2, with 10 bases matching TRBD2. Trimming took 7 bases from V and 1 from J; bases not matched to a gene: 3. The CDR3 is 15 residues long. The germline CDR1 and CDR2 sequences are LGHDT and YNNKEL (reference sequence). CDR3 loop: CASKTSGQNTGELFF. The CDR3, as DNA: TGTGCCAGCAAGACTAGCGGGCAGAACACCGGGGAGCTGTTTTTT.

This clonotype was recorded a few times. The chain carries TRBV28 and TRBJ2-4, with 8 bases aligning to TRBD2. The CDR3 sequence is 13 residues long. V was pared by 5 bases and J by 7 bases, with 4 bases of the junction left unmatched. Germline lookup yields CDR1 MDHEN and CDR2 SYDVKM. The CDR3 is CASSLRGGNIQYF. The CDR3 bases are TGTGCCAGCAGTCTCCGGGGGGGGAACATTCAGTACTTC.

J is TRBJ2-1 and V is TRBV7-3, with unresolved D. V gave up 1 base and J gave up 0 bases, with 7 bases separating them. The CDR3 length is 15 residues. CDR1 is SGHTA, CDR2 FQGTGA, per germline. The CDR3 here is CASSLILSSYNEQFF. The CDR3 nucleotides read TGTGCCAGCAGCTTAATACTGAGCTCCTACAATGAGCAGTTCTTC.

The V call is TRBV27, the J call TRBJ1-1; no firm D call. The CDR3 is 14 amino acids. CDR1 and CDR2 from the germline V gene are MNHEY and SMNVEV (reference sequence). Trimming took off 6 bases at V and 6 bases at J, with 17 bases between the two ends. CDR3: CASRPNGDGAEAFF. CDR3 in DNA: TGTGCCAGCAGGCCTAATGGAGATGGGGCTGAAGCTTTCTTT.

The rearrangement joins TRBV28 to TRBJ1-1, with 7 nucleotides matching TRBD1. The germline V gene has CDR1 MDHEN and CDR2 SYDVKM. V dropped 7 bases and J dropped 1; count of bases not matched to a gene: 9. The CDR3 consists of 15 residues. CDR3 amino acids: CASTRGQGGNTEAFF. The CDR3 DNA sequence: TGTGCCAGCACCCGCGGCCAGGGGGGGAACACTGAAGCTTTCTTT.

The CDR3: CASSQQGASYNSPLHF. The CDR3 DNA is TGTGCCAGCTCACAACAGGGGGCGTCCTATAATTCACCCCTCCACTTT. The rearrangement uses TRBV7-8 and TRBJ1-6; 9 nucleotides match TRBD1. Germline trimming cut 8 bases from V and 1 base from J; bases unmatched to any gene: 6. The CDR3 loop spans 16 amino acids. Germline assignment: CDR1 SGHVS and CDR2 FQNEAQ.

This clonotype showed up many times. The V and J genes are TRBV11-3 and TRBJ2-2, with TRBD1 as a possible D gene (7 bases). The CDR3 spans 17 residues. Trimming shortened V by 0 bases and J by 3 bases, and 14 bases separated the two germline ends. Germline V gene lookup returns CDR1 SGHNT and CDR2 YENEEA. CDR3 DNA sequence: TGTGCCAGCAGCTTAGAGTGCGACAGGGAGGACACCGGGGAGCTGTTTTTT. The encoded protein is CASSLECDREDTGELFF.

This clonotype has at least ten counts. The chain joins TRBV6-1 to TRBJ1-5; the match to TRBD1 covers 12 bases. The CDR3 covers 15 residues. The V segment lost 4 bases and the J segment 5 bases; nucleotides outside the gene matches: 3. From germline, CDR1 is MNHNS and CDR2 SASEGT. CDR3 sequence (DNA): TGTGCCAGCAGTGCGGGGACAGGGGGCTATCAGCCCCAGCATTTT. Its protein is CASSAGTGGYQPQHF.

V and J are TRBV24-1 and TRBJ2-3; TRBD1 matches at 9 bases. Looked up from germline, CDR1 is KGHDR and CDR2 is SFDVKD. The CDR3 runs to 17 residues. After removal of 4 bases from V and 4 bases from J, the junction contained 11 bases not matched to a gene. CDR3 DNA: TGTGCCACCAGTGAAGAATCCCGGGACAGGGAGGCAGATACGCAGTATTTT. It yields the protein CATSEESRDREADTQYF.

This clonotype occurred many times. The chain employs TRBV7-2 and TRBJ1-2, with 8 bases that match TRBD1. The CDR3 has 15 amino acids. V was clipped by 4 bases and J by 3 bases; unmatched bases: 7. Looked up from germline, CDR1 is SGHTA and CDR2 is FQGNSA. The chain's CDR3 is CASSSFTTGDYGYTF. Written as DNA, the CDR3 is TGTGCCAGCAGCTCTTTCACGACAGGGGACTATGGCTACACCTTC.

The chain links TRBV6-5 to TRBJ2-4, with D maybe TRBD2 (6 bases). The CDR3 is made up of 16 amino acids. The germline CDR1 and CDR2 sequences are MNHEY and SVGAGI. Trimming took 0 bases from V and 1 from J, leaving 10 bases between them. The CDR3 DNA reads as TGTGCCAGCAGTTACTCGGGACTGGCGGCCAAAAACATTCAGTACTTC. Protein sequence: CASSYSGLAAKNIQYF.

The genes are TRBV28 and TRBJ2-1; D uncertain. Germline loops: CDR1 MDHEN, CDR2 SYDVKM. This CDR3 is built from 17 residues. V was pared by 6 bases and J by 2 bases, with 20 bases between. In nucleotides, the CDR3 is TGTGCCAGCAGCCAAGACAAGTGGGTAGCAGCCTACAATGAGCAGTTCTTC. This gives the protein CASSQDKWVAAYNEQFF.

V gene TRBV24-1 combines with J gene TRBJ2-3; no clear D gene. Trimming stripped 4 bases from V and 0 bases from J, with 16 bases between. Germline V lookup: CDR1 KGHDR, CDR2 SFDVKD. The CDR3 runs to 17 residues. The CDR3 nucleotides read TGTGCCACCAGTGAACCGGACGGTCGTGCTAGCACAGATACGCAGTATTTT. As protein: CATSEPDGRASTDTQYF.

This clonotype was seen at least ten times. This chain uses TRBV20-1 with TRBJ2-7; no clear D gene. V was cut by 3 bases and J by 4 bases, with 10 bases left in between. This CDR3 has 12 residues. Germline V CDR1 and CDR2: DFQATT, SNEGSKA (reference sequence). CDR3: CSARGFFYEQYF. In DNA form, the CDR3 reads TGCAGTGCTAGGGGGTTCTTTTACGAGCAGTACTTC.

This clonotype was detected many times. The rearrangement uses TRBV7-6 and TRBJ1-2; no definite D call. The CDR3 has 13 residues. Germline CDR1 SGHVS, CDR2 FNYEAQ. The V and J ends lost 1 base and 2 bases respectively, with 5 bases between them. CDR3 protein: CASSLGANYGYTF. CDR3 coding DNA: TGTGCCAGCAGCTTAGGGGCGAACTATGGCTACACCTTC.

This clonotype appeared many times. The chain is built from TRBV28 and TRBJ2-1; 7 bases line up with TRBD2. The germline gives CDR1 MDHEN, CDR2 SYDVKM. The CDR3 sequence is 15 residues long. V dropped 6 bases and J dropped 5; count of bases not matched to a gene: 10. The CDR3 DNA sequence: TGTGCCAGCAGGTCGACTAGCTTTTCCCACAATGAGCAGTTCTTC. It codes for CASRSTSFSHNEQFF.

The table lists this clonotype with many counts. The J gene is TRBJ2-3, the V gene TRBV5-1, with 14 positions matching TRBD2. This CDR3 spans 16 amino acids. Germline V gene data show CDR1 as SGHRS and CDR2 as YFSETQ. V lost 4 bases and J lost 5; bases outside the gene matches: 6. As DNA, the CDR3 is TGCGCCAGCAGCACGGGACTAGCGGGAGCTGGAGATACGCAGTATTTT. Its protein product is CASSTGLAGAGDTQYF.

This clonotype was recorded at least ten times. The chain has TRBV29-1 and TRBJ1-2; 7 bases are a match to TRBD1. V lost 2 bases, J lost 6 bases, and 9 bases stayed unmatched. CDR3 length equals 14 residues. CDR1 SQVTM and CDR2 ANQGSEA come from the germline V gene. The CDR3 region is CSVEFGDSLHGYTF. DNA of the CDR3: TGCAGCGTTGAATTCGGGGACAGTCTACATGGCTACACCTTC.

This clonotype came up many times. The gene calls are TRBV30 and TRBJ1-3, with TRBD1 as a possible D gene (5 bases). The CDR3 is 13 residues long. The germline V gene has CDR1 GTSNPN and CDR2 SVGIG (reference sequence). V lost 0 bases and J 4 bases, leaving 7 bases between the germline ends. CDR3: CAWSVGDGNTIYF. CDR3 nucleotide sequence: TGTGCCTGGAGTGTAGGGGACGGAAACACCATATATTTT.

This clonotype was detected many times. The J gene is TRBJ2-1, the V gene TRBV7-2; a weak D match, TRBD2 (5 bases). Between the trimmed V and J ends, which lost 5 bases and 3 bases, there was a span of 14 bases. Germline values: CDR1 SGHTA, CDR2 FQGNSA. The CDR3 has 15 amino acids. In nucleotides, the CDR3 is TGTGCCAGCAGCACCGAGGGTGGGAGCTACAATGAGCAGTTCTTC. Translated, it gives CASSTEGGSYNEQFF. The complete variable domain, with remaining parts taken from reference TRBV7-2 and TRBJ2-1, reads GAGVSQSPSNKVTEKGKDVELRCDPISGHTALYWYRQSLGQGLEFLIYFQGNSAPDKSGLPSDRFSAERTGGSVSTLTIQRTQQEDSAVYLCASSTEGGSYNEQFFGPGTRLTVL.

At least ten counts were recorded for this clonotype. The rearrangement joins TRBV5-1 to TRBJ2-7; D is unclear. CDR1 is SGHRS and CDR2 is YFSETQ in the germline V gene. This CDR3 is built from 11 residues. Trimming took off 3 bases at V and 3 bases at J, with 4 bases between the two ends. The CDR3 here is CASSWGYEQYF. The CDR3 nucleotides read TGCGCCAGCAGCTGGGGCTACGAGCAGTACTTC.

The V call is TRBV28, the J call TRBJ2-1; 7 nucleotides agree with TRBD2. Per germline, CDR1 MDHEN and CDR2 SYDVKM. V lost 5 bases, J lost 3 bases, and 10 bases stayed unmatched. CDR3 size: 16 residues. CDR3 nucleotides: TGTGCCAGCAGTGACCCGGGACTATCCCTCTACAATGAGCAGTTCTTC. This sequence encodes CASSDPGLSLYNEQFF.

In this sample, this clonotype turned up a few times. The gene calls are TRBV28 and TRBJ2-6; D is unresolved. The CDR3 loop spans 14 amino acids. Deletions cut 3 bases from V and 3 bases from J, with 6 bases between. From germline, CDR1 is MDHEN and CDR2 SYDVKM. The CDR3 DNA is TGTGCCAGCAGTTTCCGAGGTGGGGCCAACGTCCTGACTTTC. Protein product: CASSFRGGANVLTF.